This T cell receptor beta chain was recovered during a study of T cells in Graves' hyperthyroidism and ophthalmopathy. The CDR3 contains 13 residues. Germline V gene data show CDR1 as SSHAT and CDR2 as FNYEAQ (reference sequence). The source material, RNA transcripts, was used to amplify TCR beta CDR3 regions. The TCR CDR3 was amplified in a first-round RT-PCR using the HTBI primer set. TCRdb analysed the multiplex PCR reads with MiXCR anew, one entry per CDR3 protein. The profile shows approximately 320,000 distinct CDR3 sequences, approximately 16% of them singletons. Overall study results and limits: Blood also contained most expanded thyroid clonotypes above 0.001.

This clonotype occurred many times. Its antigen remains unknown. The germline gene is not matched at one end of the junction; a read error may be the cause. In patients aged 18 to 65, hyperthyroidism was newly diagnosed, with duration under 2 months. The chain uses TRBV7-7 and TRBJ2-5; D gene unclear. The TCR originated in a man younger than 45 with Graves' hyperthyroidism. The sequencing sample was made of blood. Here the CDR3 reads CASSLRVQETQYF. The CDR3 bases are TGTGCTAGCAGCTTGAGAGTCCAAGAGACCCAGTACTTC.